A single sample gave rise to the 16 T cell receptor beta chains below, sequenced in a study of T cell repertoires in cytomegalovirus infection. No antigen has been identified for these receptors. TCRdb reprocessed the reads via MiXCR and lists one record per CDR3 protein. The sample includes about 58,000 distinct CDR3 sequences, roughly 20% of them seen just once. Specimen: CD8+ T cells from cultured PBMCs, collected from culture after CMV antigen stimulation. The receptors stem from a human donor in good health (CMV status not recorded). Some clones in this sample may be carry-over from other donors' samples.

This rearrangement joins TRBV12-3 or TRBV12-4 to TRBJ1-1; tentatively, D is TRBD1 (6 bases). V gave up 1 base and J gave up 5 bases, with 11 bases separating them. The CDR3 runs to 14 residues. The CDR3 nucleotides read TGTGCCAGCAGTTTAGTGGGGGCTCGGACTGAAGCTTTCTTT. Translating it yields CASSLVGARTEAFF.

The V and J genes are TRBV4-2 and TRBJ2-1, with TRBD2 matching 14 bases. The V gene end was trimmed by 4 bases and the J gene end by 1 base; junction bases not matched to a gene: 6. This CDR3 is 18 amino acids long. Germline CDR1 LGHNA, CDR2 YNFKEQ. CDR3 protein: CASSLGLAGGPSYNEQFF. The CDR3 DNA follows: TGTGCCAGCAGCCTCGGACTAGCGGGAGGCCCTTCCTACAATGAGCAGTTCTTC.

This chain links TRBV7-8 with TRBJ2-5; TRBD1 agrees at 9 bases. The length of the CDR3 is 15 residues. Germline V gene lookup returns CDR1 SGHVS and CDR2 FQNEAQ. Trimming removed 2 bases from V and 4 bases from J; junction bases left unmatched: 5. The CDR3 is CASSLQMTGGETQYF. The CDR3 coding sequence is TGTGCCAGCAGCTTACAAATGACAGGGGGAGAGACCCAGTACTTC.

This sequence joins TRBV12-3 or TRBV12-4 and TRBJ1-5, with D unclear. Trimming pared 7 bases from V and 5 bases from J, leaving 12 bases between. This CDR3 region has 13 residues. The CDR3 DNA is TGTGCCAGCACCTGGGCTTTCGATCAGCCCCAGCATTTT. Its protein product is CASTWAFDQPQHF.

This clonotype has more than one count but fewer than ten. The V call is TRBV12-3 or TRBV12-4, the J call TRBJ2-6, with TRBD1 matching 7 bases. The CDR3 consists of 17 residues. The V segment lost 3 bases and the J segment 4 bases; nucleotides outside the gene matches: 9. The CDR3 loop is CASSFEQGLGGANVLTF. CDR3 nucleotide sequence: TGTGCCAGCAGTTTCGAACAGGGGCTTGGGGGGGCCAACGTCCTGACTTTC.

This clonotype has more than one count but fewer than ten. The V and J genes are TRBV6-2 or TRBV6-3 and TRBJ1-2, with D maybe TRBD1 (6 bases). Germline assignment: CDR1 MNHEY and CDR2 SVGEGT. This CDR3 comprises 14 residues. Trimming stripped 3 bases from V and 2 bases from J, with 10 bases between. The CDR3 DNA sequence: TGTGCCAGCAGTTATTCAACAGGGAACTATGGCTACACCTTC. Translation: CASSYSTGNYGYTF.

DNA of the CDR3: TGTGCCAGCAGCCGGGGGGAAGCTAACTATGGCTACACCTTC. Its protein is CASSRGEANYGYTF. The rearrangement joins TRBV7-9 to TRBJ1-2, with D possibly being TRBD1 (5 bases). The V and J ends lost 5 bases and 0 bases respectively, with 10 bases between them. CDR1 is SEHNR, CDR2 FQNEAQ, per germline (reference sequence). The CDR3 covers 14 residues. Complete variable domain (other parts from reference TRBV7-9 and TRBJ1-2): DTGVSQNPRHKITKRGQNVTFRCDPISEHNRLYWYRQTLGQGPEFLTYFQNEAQLEKSRLLSDRFSAERPKGSFSTLEIQRTEQGDSAMYLCASSRGEANYGYTFGSGTRLTVV.

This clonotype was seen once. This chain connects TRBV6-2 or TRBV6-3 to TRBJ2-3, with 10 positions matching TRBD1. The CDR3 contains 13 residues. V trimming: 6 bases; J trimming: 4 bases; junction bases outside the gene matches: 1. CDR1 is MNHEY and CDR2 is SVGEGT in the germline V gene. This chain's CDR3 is CASRGQGADTQYF. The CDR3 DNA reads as TGTGCCAGCAGAGGACAGGGGGCAGATACGCAGTATTTT.

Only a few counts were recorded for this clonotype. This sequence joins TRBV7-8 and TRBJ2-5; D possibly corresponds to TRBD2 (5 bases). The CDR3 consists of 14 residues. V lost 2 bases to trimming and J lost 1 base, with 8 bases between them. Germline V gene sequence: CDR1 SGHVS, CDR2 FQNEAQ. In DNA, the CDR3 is TGTGCCAGCAGCTTAACTAGAACCCAAGAGACCCAGTACTTC. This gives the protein CASSLTRTQETQYF.

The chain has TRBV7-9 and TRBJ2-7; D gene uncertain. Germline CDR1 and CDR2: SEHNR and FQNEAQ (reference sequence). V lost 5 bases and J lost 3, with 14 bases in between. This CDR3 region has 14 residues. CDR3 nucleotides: TGTGCCAGCAGCCCCGCGCAGGCGAACTACGAGCAGTACTTC. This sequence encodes CASSPAQANYEQYF.

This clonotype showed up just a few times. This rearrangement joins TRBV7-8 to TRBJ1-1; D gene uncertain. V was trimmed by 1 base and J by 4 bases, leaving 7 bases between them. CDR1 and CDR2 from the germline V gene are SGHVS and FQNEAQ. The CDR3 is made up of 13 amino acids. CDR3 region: CASSLERSTEAFF. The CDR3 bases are TGTGCCAGCAGCTTAGAGCGGAGCACTGAAGCTTTCTTT.

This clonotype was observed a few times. Written as DNA, the CDR3 is TGTGCCAGCACCTCCGTGGAGACAGCCTATAATTCACCCCTCCACTTT. Amino acid sequence: CASTSVETAYNSPLHF. This chain uses TRBV28 with TRBJ1-6, with D possibly matching TRBD1 (5 bases). V was pared by 7 bases and J by 2 bases, with 15 bases between. CDR3 length equals 16 residues. Germline V lookup: CDR1 MDHEN, CDR2 SYDVKM. The full variable domain, completed using reference TRBV28 and TRBJ1-6, is DVKVTQSSRYLVKRTGEKVFLECVQDMDHENMFWYRQDPGLGLRLIYFSYDVKMKEKGDIPEGYSVSREKKERFSLILESASTNQTSMYLCASTSVETAYNSPLHFGNGTRLTVT.

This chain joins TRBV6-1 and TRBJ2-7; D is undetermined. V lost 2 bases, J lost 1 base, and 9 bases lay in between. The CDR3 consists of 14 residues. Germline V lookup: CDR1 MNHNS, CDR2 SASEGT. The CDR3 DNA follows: TGTGCCAGCAGTGAATTTCCAGTTTCCTACGAGCAGTACTTC. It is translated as CASSEFPVSYEQYF.

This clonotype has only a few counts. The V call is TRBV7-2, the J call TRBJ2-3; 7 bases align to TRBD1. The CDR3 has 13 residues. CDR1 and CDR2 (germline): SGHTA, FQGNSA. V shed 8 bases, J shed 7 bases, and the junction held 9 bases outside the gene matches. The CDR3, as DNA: TGTGCCAGCGCGACGGACAGGCGACATACGCAGTATTTT. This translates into CASATDRRHTQYF.

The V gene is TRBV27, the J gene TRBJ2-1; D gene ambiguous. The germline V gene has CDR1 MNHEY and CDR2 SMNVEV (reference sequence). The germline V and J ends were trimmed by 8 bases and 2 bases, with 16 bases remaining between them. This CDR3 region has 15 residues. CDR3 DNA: TGTGCCAGCCTCCCGTTGGCGACTCCCTACAATGAGCAGTTCTTC. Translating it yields CASLPLATPYNEQFF.

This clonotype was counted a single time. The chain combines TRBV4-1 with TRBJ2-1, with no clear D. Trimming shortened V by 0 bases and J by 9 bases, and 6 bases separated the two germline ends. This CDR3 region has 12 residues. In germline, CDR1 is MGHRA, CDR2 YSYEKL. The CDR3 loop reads CASSQDFSEQFF. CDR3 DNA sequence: TGCGCCAGCAGCCAAGATTTCAGTGAGCAGTTCTTC.